The clone carrying this T cell receptor (beta chain) came up a few times. The data were obtained in a study of T-cell memory formation after mild COVID-19. V lost 1 base, J lost 8 bases, and 5 bases stayed unmatched. The CDR3 spans 15 residues. Per germline, CDR1 MNHNY and CDR2 SVGAGI (reference sequence). Using its own MiXCR run on the 5' RACE reads, TCRdb lists one record per CDR3 protein. The sample records over 450,000 distinct CDR3 sequences, around 21% being singletons. The V and J genes are TRBV6-6 and TRBJ2-1, with 10 bases aligning to TRBD2. Sequencing used PBMCs or a T cell subset sorted from them (not recorded which). This receptor was obtained from an adult woman who had mild COVID-19 (a few samples of this study predate the infection). Cell type and time point are not known. The CDR3 sequence: CASSYLAGGPDEQFF. CDR3 bases: TGTGCCAGCAGTTACTTAGCGGGGGGCCCGGATGAGCAGTTCTTC.